The rows below give T cell receptor beta chains drawn from one sample of a study of control samples from healthy donors and cancer patients. The repertoire was sequenced with immunoSEQ multiplex PCR; TCRdb's copy has only in-frame clones and lacks some. The table has some 150,000 clones, over 85% seen once. The specimen sequenced was blood. These TCRs come from a man between 50 and 59 years old in good health. Both conserved end residues are part of each CDR3. Each record gives: clone size, D gene, J gene, V gene, CDR3 DNA, CDR3 protein. A D gene is named only where the DNA matches it firmly. Size is omitted from some rows. Given values are once, few, many or a class for expanded clones.

abundance: .; d_gene: TRBD1; j_gene: TRBJ1-2; v_gene: TRBV9; CDR3nt: TGTGCCAGCAGCGTAGGACAGGGGGCAAGAGGCTACACCTTC; CDR3aa: CASSVGQGARGYTF
abundance: .; d_gene: TRBD1; j_gene: TRBJ1-3; v_gene: TRBV19; CDR3nt: TGTGCCAGTAGTATAGTGGGCCGGGACAGGGGGCTTTACTCTGGAAACACCATATATTTT; CDR3aa: CASSIVGRDRGLYSGNTIYF
abundance: .; d_gene: TRBD1; j_gene: TRBJ1-6; v_gene: TRBV19; CDR3nt: TGTGCCAGTAGGAGACAGGGGCTCAGCTCACCCCTCCACTTT; CDR3aa: CASRRQGLSSPLHF
abundance: .; d_gene: .; j_gene: TRBJ2-7; v_gene: TRBV10-3; CDR3nt: TGTGCCATCAGTGAGTCAGGTAGGGAAGGAAACTACGAGCAGTACTTC; CDR3aa: CAISESGREGNYEQYF
abundance: .; d_gene: .; j_gene: TRBJ1-3; v_gene: TRBV14; CDR3nt: TGTGCCAGCAGCCGCCCGTCGACCGTAAACACCATATATTTT; CDR3aa: CASSRPSTVNTIYF
abundance: .; d_gene: TRBD1; j_gene: TRBJ1-4; v_gene: TRBV5-6; CDR3nt: TGTGCCAGCAGCCCGGACAGGTGGGGAAAACTGTTTTTT; CDR3aa: CASSPDRWGKLFF
abundance: .; d_gene: .; j_gene: TRBJ2-3; v_gene: TRBV19; CDR3nt: TGTGCCAGTAGTGGGGTAACAGATACGCAGTATTTT; CDR3aa: CASSGVTDTQYF
abundance: .; d_gene: TRBD1; j_gene: TRBJ2-2; v_gene: TRBV2; CDR3nt: TGTGCCAGCACCCTCTCCCGGACAGGGTGGGGCGGGGAGCTGTTTTTT; CDR3aa: CASTLSRTGWGGELFF
abundance: .; d_gene: .; j_gene: TRBJ1-3; v_gene: TRBV5-1; CDR3nt: TGCGCCAGCAGCTTGGTCGGGCCCCGGGCTGGAAACACCATATATTTT; CDR3aa: CASSLVGPRAGNTIYF
abundance: .; d_gene: .; j_gene: TRBJ1-4; v_gene: TRBV27; CDR3nt: TGTGCCAGCAAGTTTCAGGGAACTAATGAAAAACTGTTTTTT; CDR3aa: CASKFQGTNEKLFF
abundance: .; d_gene: .; j_gene: TRBJ2-7; v_gene: TRBV7-9; CDR3nt: TGTGCCAGCAGCTTAGCGGGAGTGCGGGAGCAGTACTTC; CDR3aa: CASSLAGVREQYF
abundance: .; d_gene: TRBD2; j_gene: TRBJ2-1; v_gene: TRBV5-4; CDR3nt: TGTGCCAGCAGCTCGGGACTAGCGGGAGTGGAAAATGAGCAGTTCTTC; CDR3aa: CASSSGLAGVENEQFF
abundance: .; d_gene: .; j_gene: TRBJ2-7; v_gene: TRBV12-3/TRBV12-4; CDR3nt: TGTGCCAGCAGTTTTGGGGGCGAGCAGTACTTC; CDR3aa: CASSFGGEQYF
abundance: .; d_gene: .; j_gene: TRBJ1-1; v_gene: TRBV11-1; CDR3nt: TGTGCCAGCAGCTTCCGGGACATCACTGAAGCTTTCTTT; CDR3aa: CASSFRDITEAFF
abundance: .; d_gene: TRBD1; j_gene: TRBJ1-2; v_gene: TRBV2; CDR3nt: TGTGCCAGCAGTGAATCCCGGGACAGGGGGAAAGGCTACACCTTC; CDR3aa: CASSESRDRGKGYTF
abundance: .; d_gene: TRBD2; j_gene: TRBJ2-5; v_gene: TRBV14; CDR3nt: TGTGCCAGCAGCAACCGACTAGCGGGAGTCGGAGAGACCCAGTACTTC; CDR3aa: CASSNRLAGVGETQYF
abundance: .; d_gene: TRBD1; j_gene: TRBJ2-3; v_gene: TRBV2; CDR3nt: TGTGCCACAACTCCGGGACAGGGGGCTATCGCGCAGTATTTT; CDR3aa: CATTPGQGAIAQYF
abundance: .; d_gene: TRBD2; j_gene: TRBJ2-5; v_gene: TRBV19; CDR3nt: TGTGCCAGTAGTCTCCGCCCTCAACTAGCGGGAGGGGAGACCCAGTACTTC; CDR3aa: CASSLRPQLAGGETQYF
abundance: .; d_gene: .; j_gene: TRBJ1-6; v_gene: TRBV30; CDR3nt: TGTGCCTGGAGTAGGGTTTCTATATCCAATTCACCCCTCCACTTT; CDR3aa: CAWSRVSISNSPLHF
abundance: .; d_gene: .; j_gene: TRBJ1-2; v_gene: TRBV27; CDR3nt: TGTGCCAGCAGTTTAAAAGGAAGCTATGGCTACACCTTC; CDR3aa: CASSLKGSYGYTF
abundance: once; d_gene: .; j_gene: TRBJ1-5; v_gene: TRBV19; CDR3nt: TGTGCCAGTAGTATTACAGGATCTCGGGGCAATCAGCCCCAGCATTTT; CDR3aa: CASSITGSRGNQPQHF
abundance: .; d_gene: TRBD1; j_gene: TRBJ1-1; v_gene: TRBV28; CDR3nt: TGTGCCAGCAGTCCCCCCCCCGGGACAGGGGGCTTTGAAGCTTTCTTT; CDR3aa: CASSPPPGTGGFEAFF
abundance: .; d_gene: .; j_gene: TRBJ2-2; v_gene: TRBV2; CDR3nt: TGTGCCAGTCGTACCACGGGCTCCGGGGAGCTGTTTTTT; CDR3aa: CASRTTGSGELFF
abundance: .; d_gene: .; j_gene: TRBJ1-5; v_gene: TRBV19; CDR3nt: TGTGCCAGTAGTATTTCGGGGAATCAGCCCCAGCATTTT; CDR3aa: CASSISGNQPQHF
abundance: .; d_gene: .; j_gene: TRBJ1-5; v_gene: TRBV27; CDR3nt: TGTGCCAGCAGTTTAATCGGGGGACAGCCCCAGCATTTT; CDR3aa: CASSLIGGQPQHF
abundance: .; d_gene: .; j_gene: TRBJ2-1; v_gene: TRBV9; CDR3nt: TGTGCCAGCAGCGTGGGCGGGGAGCGGGAGTTCTTC; CDR3aa: CASSVGGEREFF
abundance: .; d_gene: TRBD2; j_gene: TRBJ2-5; v_gene: TRBV11-2; CDR3nt: TGTGCCAGCAGCTTAACTAGCGGGAGTTCTAAGACCCAGTACTTC; CDR3aa: CASSLTSGSSKTQYF
abundance: .; d_gene: TRBD1; j_gene: TRBJ2-5; v_gene: TRBV5-6; CDR3nt: TGTGCCAGCAGCGCCCGGGACAGGGGTGAGGAGACCCAGTACTTC; CDR3aa: CASSARDRGEETQYF
abundance: .; d_gene: .; j_gene: TRBJ1-2; v_gene: TRBV29-1; CDR3nt: TGCAGCGTTGACAGCGAGACCTATGGCTACACCTTC; CDR3aa: CSVDSETYGYTF
abundance: .; d_gene: TRBD2; j_gene: TRBJ2-1; v_gene: TRBV27; CDR3nt: TGTGCCAGCAGCCCACTAGCGGGAGTTGCCTACTCCTACAATGAGCAGTTCTTC; CDR3aa: CASSPLAGVAYSYNEQFF
abundance: .; d_gene: .; j_gene: TRBJ1-2; v_gene: TRBV6-1; CDR3nt: TGTGCCAGCAGTGAGACAGTTACCTATGGCTACACCTTC; CDR3aa: CASSETVTYGYTF
abundance: .; d_gene: TRBD2; j_gene: TRBJ2-3; v_gene: TRBV7-9; CDR3nt: TGTGCCAGCAGCGCGAGCGGGAGGATTGGCACAGATACGCAGTATTTT; CDR3aa: CASSASGRIGTDTQYF
abundance: .; d_gene: .; j_gene: TRBJ2-1; v_gene: TRBV4-1; CDR3nt: TGCGCCAGCAGCCACACCTCTTTACCCTTATATAATGAGCAGTTCTTC; CDR3aa: CASSHTSLPLYNEQFF
abundance: .; d_gene: .; j_gene: TRBJ2-2; v_gene: TRBV14; CDR3nt: TGTGCCAGCAGCCAGGCCGGACAGCGCCGCCGGCCCGGGGAGCTGTTTTTT; CDR3aa: CASSQAGQRRRPGELFF